The sequence of this TCR beta chain was determined in a study of T cell responses to AZD1222 COVID-19 vaccine. Regarding the study as a whole: Variant regions that are unmutated are reportedly the target of nearly half of spike-specific TCRs. Donors were largely white British and mainly female; clonal diversity was possibly underestimated.

Notes on this clone: Its specificity is not known.

The protocol was immunoSEQ multiplex PCR, while the TCRdb copy is restricted to in-frame clones and leaves out a portion. Among roughly 70,000 clones listed, around 82% were seen once. The TCR comes from an adult in good health. The source material was peripheral blood, sampled on day 0 of AZD1222 vaccination.

The CDR3 nucleotides read TGTGCCAGCTCACCCCCAGGGGGTGGGTTGACTGAAGCTTTCTTT. This codes for CASSPPGGGLTEAFF. The chain joins TRBV18 to TRBJ1-1, with TRBD1 identical over 7 bases. After removal of 3 bases from V and 5 bases from J, the junction contained 9 bases not matched to a gene. The CDR3 loop spans 15 amino acids. Germline-derived CDR1 and CDR2 are KGHSH and LQKENI.